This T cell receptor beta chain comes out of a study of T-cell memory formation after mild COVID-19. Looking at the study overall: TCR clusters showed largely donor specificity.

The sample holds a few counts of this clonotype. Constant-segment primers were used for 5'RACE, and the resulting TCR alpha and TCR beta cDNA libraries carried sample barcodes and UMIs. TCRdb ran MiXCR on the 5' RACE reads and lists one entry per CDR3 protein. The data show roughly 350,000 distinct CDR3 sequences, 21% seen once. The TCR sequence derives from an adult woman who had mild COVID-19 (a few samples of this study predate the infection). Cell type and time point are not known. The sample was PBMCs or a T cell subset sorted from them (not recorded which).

The CDR3 DNA reads as TGCGCCAGCAGCCAAGCAAAGCTAGCATCGGGGAATCAGCCCCAGCATTTT. Translated, it gives CASSQAKLASGNQPQHF. This chain uses TRBV4-1 with TRBJ1-5, with D unresolved. Germline CDR1 MGHRA, CDR2 YSYEKL. Trimming stripped 1 base from V and 4 bases from J, with 17 bases between. The CDR3 has 17 amino acids.